This entry lists 7 T cell receptor beta chains sequenced from one sample in a study of technical replicates of blood from a handful of donors. Profiled with immunoSEQ multiplex PCR; TCRdb holds only in-frame clones, not every one. Here the sample spans around 12,000 clones, about 94% being singletons. The specimen was PBMCs. The receptors derive from a human donor in good health.

The chain links TRBV7-2 to TRBJ1-2; TRBD1 aligns across 10 bases. Germline-derived CDR1 and CDR2 are SGHTA and FQGNSA. V shed 0 bases and J 5 bases; nucleotides not matched to a gene: 3. This CDR3 spans 15 amino acids. CDR3 DNA sequence: TGTGCCAGCAGCTTAGCCGACAGGGGGCATTATGGCTACACCTTC. Its translation: CASSLADRGHYGYTF.

The genes are TRBV18 and TRBJ1-3; 10 bases are shared with TRBD1. Per germline, CDR1 KGHSH and CDR2 LQKENI. Trimming cost V 4 bases and J 2 bases; bases outside gene matches: 2. There are 15 residues in the CDR3. The CDR3 loop reads CASSLDRGPGNTIYF. The DNA for the CDR3 is TGTGCCAGCTCACTCGACAGGGGGCCTGGAAACACCATATATTTT.

This chain joins TRBV7-9 and TRBJ2-7; no reliable D call. The CDR3 runs 14 residues. Germline V CDR1 and CDR2: SEHNR, FQNEAQ (reference sequence). V was cut by 11 bases and J by 5 bases, with 22 bases left in between. The CDR3 coding sequence is TGTGCCGCCCCCTTCAACTGGAGCGTCCACGAGCAGTACTTC. This codes for CAAPFNWSVHEQYF.

The chain links TRBV28 to TRBJ1-2; 12 positions match TRBD1. This CDR3 comprises 16 residues. CDR1 MDHEN and CDR2 SYDVKM come from the germline V gene. J gave up 4 bases and V 7 bases, and 10 bases lay outside the gene matches. The CDR3, as DNA: TGTGCCAGCACCCCCGGGACAGGGGGCATAGCCTATGGCTACACCTTC. Amino acids: CASTPGTGGIAYGYTF.

This rearrangement joins TRBV9 to TRBJ2-7; TRBD1 aligns across 7 bases. CDR1 is SGDLS, CDR2 YYNGEE, per germline. Trimming took 0 bases from V and 4 from J; bases not matched to a gene: 7. The CDR3 totals 15 residues. The CDR3 region is CASSVGTRGPYEQYF. The CDR3 DNA is TGTGCCAGCAGCGTAGGAACGAGGGGGCCGTACGAGCAGTACTTC.

This chain uses TRBV27 with TRBJ2-7, with 10 bases aligning to TRBD2. The CDR3 contains 15 residues. Germline V gene data show CDR1 as MNHEY and CDR2 as SMNVEV (reference sequence). J was trimmed by 4 bases and V by 3 bases; bases with no gene match: 6. This CDR3 reads CASSFASGSAYEQYF. As DNA, the CDR3 is TGTGCCAGCAGTTTCGCTAGCGGGAGCGCGTACGAGCAGTACTTC.

The V call is TRBV4-2, the J call TRBJ2-3; 10 bases fit TRBD1. This CDR3 contains 16 residues. The germline V gene has CDR1 LGHNA and CDR2 YNFKEQ. The trim removed 2 bases at V and 2 bases at J, leaving 4 bases unmatched. The CDR3 here is CASSQRDRGDTDTQYF. CDR3 DNA: TGTGCCAGCAGCCAAAGGGACAGGGGTGACACAGATACGCAGTATTTT.